The 7 T cell receptor beta chains below come from one sample, sequenced in a study of T cells in Graves' hyperthyroidism and ophthalmopathy. Using RNA transcripts as the source, TCR beta CDR3 regions were amplified. In the first-round RT-PCR of the TCR CDR3, the HTBI primer set was used. TCRdb reanalysed the multiplex PCR reads using MiXCR and keeps one entry per CDR3 protein. The data contain over 700,000 distinct CDR3 sequences, roughly a third of them seen just once; the ten biggest clones take up about a third. The source material was blood. Receptor source: a woman between 35 and 50 years old with Graves' hyperthyroidism.

This clonotype has just a few counts. The chain uses TRBV6-6 and TRBJ1-1; 7 bases line up with TRBD1. The CDR3 runs 13 residues. The J segment lost 5 bases and the V segment lost 7 bases, leaving 7 bases of the junction unmatched. In germline, CDR1 is MNHNY, CDR2 SVGAGI (reference sequence). The CDR3 spells CASNLQGRTEAFF. CDR3 nucleotide sequence: TGTGCCAGCAATCTACAGGGGAGGACTGAAGCTTTCTTT.

This clonotype showed up just once. The V call is TRBV10-2, the J call TRBJ1-5; 8 bases match TRBD1. Germline CDR1 is WSHSY and CDR2 is SAAADI. The CDR3 has 16 residues. Losses at the gene ends were 4 bases for V and 2 bases for J; bases not matched to a gene: 7. The CDR3: CASSGMTGAGNQPQHF. The CDR3 DNA follows: TGCGCCAGCAGTGGGATGACAGGGGCAGGCAATCAGCCCCAGCATTTT.

J is TRBJ2-5 and V is TRBV11-2, with D maybe TRBD1 (6 bases). Trimming cost V 5 bases and J 9 bases, with 16 bases left between them. The CDR3 covers 13 residues. Germline V gives CDR1 SGHAT, CDR2 FQNNGV. The CDR3 DNA is TGTGCCAGCAGCGTAGCTAGGTGGGGGCCCCAGTACTTC. The encoded protein is CASSVARWGPQYF.

Turning to this clonotype: A much larger clone lies a single base off, so this may be a read error. This chain uses TRBV6-1 with TRBJ2-2; D unresolved. CDR3 length equals 15 residues. Germline V lookup: CDR1 MNHNS, CDR2 SASEGT. CDR3 residues: CATSARPPTTGELFF. CDR3 in DNA: TGTGCCACCAGTGCAAGGCCCCCCACGACCGGGGAGCTGTTTTTT.

The chain is built from TRBV7-9 and TRBJ1-2, with a tentative D call TRBD1 (6 bases). V lost 6 bases, J lost 6 bases, and 14 bases lay in between. CDR1 is SEHNR and CDR2 is FQNEAQ in the germline V gene (reference sequence). This CDR3 spans 13 amino acids. CDR3 nucleotide sequence: TGTGCCAGCAGTAGCCCGGGACACCATGGCTACACCTTC. Protein: CASSSPGHHGYTF.

This clonotype appeared many times. This chain connects TRBV6-2 or TRBV6-3 to TRBJ1-5; D call uncertain. V lost 5 bases and J lost 1, with 6 bases in between. CDR3 length: 13 residues. CDR1 is MNHEY and CDR2 is SVGEGT in the germline V gene. CDR3 sequence reads: CASSDPSNQPQHF. CDR3 coding DNA: TGTGCCAGCAGTGATCCAAGCAATCAGCCCCAGCATTTT.

This clonotype was observed a handful of times. The chain uses TRBV18 and TRBJ1-6; D is undetermined. Germline V gene sequence: CDR1 KGHSH, CDR2 LQKENI. The V end lost 0 bases, the J end lost 11 bases, and 14 bases lay between the germline ends. The CDR3 loop spans 15 amino acids. Here the CDR3 DNA reads TGTGCCAGCTCACCACCTTCAATCAGAGACCCACCCCTCCACTTT. Protein sequence: CASSPPSIRDPPLHF.